This T cell receptor beta chain is from a study of T cells after yellow fever vaccination. In this sample, this clonotype turned up many times. Trimming cost V 0 bases and J 2 bases; bases outside gene matches: 7. From germline, CDR1 is SGHRS and CDR2 YFSETQ. The CDR3 has 17 residues. TCR cDNA was made by 5'RACE template switching, adding a universal primer site and UMIs. TCRdb processed the 5' RACE reads anew with MiXCR; each CDR3 protein has one entry. The sample holds about 52,000 distinct CDR3 sequences, about 6.3% seen once. The specimen comprised CD8+ T cells not binding an NS4B(214-222) dextramer, sorted from PBMCs, sampled roughly 45 days after the first yellow fever vaccination. This rearrangement joins TRBV5-1 to TRBJ2-2, with 7 bases aligning to TRBD1. This clonotype was sampled from a man aged 18 to 35 who received the YFV17D yellow fever vaccine. CDR3 bases: TGCGCCAGCAGCTTGGCCGAATCAGGGGGTAACACCGGGGAGCTGTTTTTT. It specifies CASSLAESGGNTGELFF. Full variable domain (rest looked up from reference TRBV5-1 and TRBJ2-2): KAGVTQTPRYLIKTRGQQVTLSCSPISGHRSVSWYQQTPGQGLQFLFEYFSETQRNKGNFPGRFSGRQFSNSRSEMNVSTLELGDSALYLCASSLAESGGNTGELFFGEGSRLTVL.